Reported below is one TCR beta chain. What it recognizes is unknown. Time point specified: week 35, safety follow-up. Every vaccination contained 300 ug of the mutant IDH1 20-mer peptide and was paired with topical imiquimod. Patients had eight vaccinations, in weeks 1, 3, 5, 7, 11, 15, 19 and 23. The data originate from a study of a mutant IDH1 vaccine in newly diagnosed glioma. Profiled with immunoSEQ multiplex PCR; TCRdb holds only in-frame clones, not every one. The sample yields over 35,000 clones, 75% to 85% seen once. The CDR3 has 13 residues. Trimming took off 1 base at V and 0 bases at J, with 3 bases between the two ends. Germline V CDR1 and CDR2: SGHNT, YENEEA.

This sequence joins TRBV11-3 and TRBJ1-1; no clear D gene. The TCR was taken from a woman aged 45-65 years with glioma. Source: PBMCs, taken from a glioma patient whose treatment included an IDH1 peptide vaccine. As DNA, the CDR3 is TGTGCCAGCAGCTTAGCAGTGAACACTGAAGCTTTCTTT. This codes for CASSLAVNTEAFF.